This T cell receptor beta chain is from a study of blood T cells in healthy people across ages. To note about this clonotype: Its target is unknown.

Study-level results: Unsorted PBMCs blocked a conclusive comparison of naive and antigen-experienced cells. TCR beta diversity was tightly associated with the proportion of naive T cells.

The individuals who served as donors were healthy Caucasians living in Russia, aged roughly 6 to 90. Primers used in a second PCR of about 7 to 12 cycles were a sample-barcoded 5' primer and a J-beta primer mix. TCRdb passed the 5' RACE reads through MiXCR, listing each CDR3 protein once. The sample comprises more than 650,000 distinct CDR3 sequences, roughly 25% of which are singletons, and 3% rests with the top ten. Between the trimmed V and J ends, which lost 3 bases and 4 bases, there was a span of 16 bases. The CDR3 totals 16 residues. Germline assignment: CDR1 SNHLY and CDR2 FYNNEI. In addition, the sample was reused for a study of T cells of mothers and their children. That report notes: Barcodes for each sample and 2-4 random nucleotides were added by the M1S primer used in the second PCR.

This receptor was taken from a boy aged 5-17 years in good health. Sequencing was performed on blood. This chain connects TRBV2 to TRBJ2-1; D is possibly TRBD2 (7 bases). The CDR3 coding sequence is TGTGCCAGCAGTGATAAGGGGGGGGGATTATACAATGAGCAGTTCTTC. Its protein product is CASSDKGGGLYNEQFF.